This record covers a single TCR beta chain. The target antigen is unknown. V was pared by 2 bases and J by 8 bases, with 12 bases of the junction left unmatched. The CDR3 runs 17 residues. CDR1 MNHEY and CDR2 SMNVEV come from the germline V gene (reference sequence). The data were taken from a study of regulatory T cells in long-lasting Graves disease. Findings of the study overall: The TCR repertoire of persistent Graves' patients was less diverse than that of newly diagnosed ones.

In building TCR beta libraries, iRepertoire HTBI primers were used together with Arm-PCR of CDR3 regions. TCRdb re-called the multiplex PCR reads through MiXCR, storing one row per CDR3 protein. The sample consists of some 340,000 distinct CDR3 sequences, 10% to 15% of them appearing once. Time point specified: newly diagnosed GD, antithyroid drugs for less than 3 months. PBMC RNA was the source of the TCR library. This sample also appeared in a second study, on T cells in Graves' hyperthyroidism and ophthalmopathy. That work states: Also found in blood were most expanded thyroid clonotypes above 0.001.

This receptor was identified in a woman under 30 with Graves disease. Material: peripheral blood mononuclear cells (PBMCs), obtained at new diagnosis, from a patient treated with antithyroid drugs. The chain employs TRBV27 and TRBJ2-1; 10 nucleotides agree with TRBD2. CDR3 in amino acids: CASSLAPLAGEIHEQFF. The DNA for the CDR3 is TGTGCCAGCAGTTTAGCCCCCCTAGCGGGAGAAATCCATGAGCAGTTCTTC.